This TCR beta chain was sequenced in a study of control samples from healthy donors and cancer patients. V lost 5 bases, J lost 4 bases, and 7 bases stayed unmatched. This CDR3 region has 15 residues. Germline assignment: CDR1 MDHEN and CDR2 SYDVKM. This clone was detected a few times. Here immunoSEQ multiplex PCR was the method, and the copy in TCRdb shows in-frame clones only, minus some. The sample gives under 200,000 clones, 88% of which show up once; over 4% is in the top ten. Source material: blood. The sequence was collected from a woman in her 30s in good health. This chain links TRBV28 with TRBJ1-2; 10 nucleotides line up with TRBD1. CDR3 nucleotides: TGTGCCAGCAGTGGAGGGACAGGGGATTTCTATGGCTACACCTTC. This sequence encodes CASSGGTGDFYGYTF.